This T cell receptor (beta chain) is drawn from a study of T cells in Graves' hyperthyroidism and ophthalmopathy (dated by TCRdb to between 2018 and 2020). About the study as a whole: Peripheral blood samples were taken at initial diagnosis, before any treatment was given. TCR V-J signatures able to tell the groups apart were searched for in a discovery cohort of 95 to 100 patients, of whom more than 40 had Graves' ophthalmopathy and 57 had stable Graves' hyperthyroidism. Whether ophthalmopathy could be predicted prospectively was tested in an independent validation cohort made up of 18 to 20 hyperthyroidism patients plus 17 patients who later progressed to ophthalmopathy. For training and testing, the roughly 100 patients in the discovery cohort were randomly divided in a 7:3 ratio. In about 6 Graves' hyperthyroidism patients, the study also compared T-cell repertoires from thyroid tissue with T-cell repertoires from blood. Following sampling, methimazole starting at 30 mg daily was given to hyperthyroidism patients, and high-dose intravenous methylprednisolone was given to ophthalmopathy patients. The paper describes TCR Vbeta CDR3 sequencing of more than 120 peripheral blood samples, made up of 43 ophthalmopathy patients, approximately 76 hyperthyroidism patients and roughly 17 progressor patients.

Amplification of TCR beta CDR3 regions was carried out from RNA transcripts. For the first round of RT-PCR on the TCR CDR3, the HTBI primer set was used together with the Qiagen OneStep RT-PCR kit. Libraries were constructed in a second round of multiplex PCR, after which size selection and purification were carried out. The libraries were sequenced on an Illumina HiSeq2000 using paired-end 100 bp reads. On the authors' methods: SOAPnuke was used to process the raw data, with reads discarded if the reads contained adapters or uncalled bases, had a mean Phred below 15, or lacked an exact constant-primer or identifier match. High-quality paired reads were merged with COPE v1.2.5, and unique nucleotide sequences were defined as clonotypes. MiTCR v1.1 was used to align clonotypes to the IMGT TRBV, TRBD and TRBJ reference segments. The analysis included only V-J combinations with a frequency above 0.0001, which together covered about 99% of the repertoires. The TCS score was defined as the ratio of F50 (clonal expansion) to E x V (chaos), calculated using BLOSUM62-based TCRdist between CDR3 peptides within each V-J. Welch's t-statistics and random forest reduced several hundred V-J features to under 15, which were used in a naive Bayes classifier (R e1071). TCRdb redid the processing of the public reads, applying fastp at Q25 and MiXCR, and retained in-frame beta chains. Records with the same CDR3 protein are collapsed into one entry carrying the most frequent genes and DNA. In this record, the V and J calls reflect TCRdb's handling and not the investigators' own analysis. Recorded for this sample are a few hundred thousand distinct CDR3 sequences; 16% of them occurred a single time. The ten largest clones capture 25% to 35% of the sample.

Ophthalmopathy patients had moderately to severely active disease, Clinical Activity Score of at least 3, NOSPECS grade of at least 4, and duration under 3 months. The study excluded patients with uncontrolled infections, other autoimmune diseases, pregnancy or lactation. Diagnoses were based on clinical symptoms, serum thyroxine and TRAb, thyroid ultrasound and orbital computed tomography. Ficoll-Paque density gradient centrifugation was used to isolate PBMCs from approximately 10 ml of fresh peripheral blood. Total RNA was extracted with Trizol reagent, and quality was checked on an Agilent 2100 Bioanalyzer. The research as a whole found: Sample size was not statistically predetermined, and investigators were not blinded to group allocation. Ophthalmopathy was separated from stable hyperthyroidism by a 13 V-J signature model, with roughly 88% sensitivity and roughly 81% specificity obtained in cross-validation and 80%/75% obtained in testing. In validation, progression to ophthalmopathy was predicted by the model with 70.59% sensitivity and around 76% specificity, a median of 6.5 months before onset. Blood samples also contained most of the expanded thyroid clonotypes (frequency above 0.001), which suggests that blood repertoires may reflect thyroid immune responses.

CDR1 and CDR2 (LNHNV, YYDKDF) derive from the germline V gene (reference sequence). The CDR3, from cysteine to phenylalanine, totals 13 residues. The only DNA kept is the CDR3, 39 bases in frame from the first base. The V end loses 4 bases and the J end loses 6 bases, and a stretch of 12 bases separates them. Only a few counts were recorded for this clonotype. The antigen this receptor binds is unknown. There are no base qualities to consult, and no much larger clone falls within one base. Rearrangement joined TRBV15 to TRBJ1-2, and the D gene may be TRBD1, 5 bases matching. The receptor comes from a woman aged 30 to 39 with Graves' ophthalmopathy. The specimen sequenced was blood. The base sequence is TGTGCCACCAGCAAGGGGCGGTGGGATGGCTACACCTTC. This translates into CATSKGRWDGYTF.